The rows below give T cell receptor beta chains drawn from one sample of a study of CD8 T cells in ankylosing spondylitis. Via MiXCR, TCRdb re-called the 5' RACE reads, giving one row per CDR3 protein. In the table there are about 250,000 distinct CDR3 sequences, 32% of which are singletons. The sequenced sample consisted of blood, either unsorted or a sorted T cell fraction (not recorded which). The receptors here all came from a male donor with ankylosing spondylitis or in good health (not recorded which). Both conserved end residues are part of each CDR3. The D gene is left open where the match is weak. Some rows mark clone size as missing; the rest say once, few, many or name a class of expanded clone.

clone_size	d_call	v_call	cdr3_length	j_call	cdr3_aa	cdr3_nt
few	-	TRBV29-1	12	TRBJ1-1	CSVLGRWEEAFF	TGCAGCGTCCTCGGACGATGGGAAGAAGCTTTCTTT
once	TRBD2	TRBV29-1	14	TRBJ2-5	CSVVLAGTQETQYF	TGCAGCGTCGTACTAGCGGGCACCCAAGAGACCCAGTACTTC
few	-	TRBV20-1	14	TRBJ1-5	CSARFTGFGQPQHF	TGCAGTGCTAGATTCACAGGTTTTGGACAGCCCCAGCATTTT
few	-	TRBV12-3/TRBV12-4	13	TRBJ2-7	CASSFARAYEQYF	TGTGCCAGCAGTTTTGCCAGAGCCTACGAGCAGTACTTC
many	-	TRBV29-1	12	TRBJ2-1	CSVEAAVGEQFF	TGCAGCGTTGAAGCAGCGGTCGGGGAGCAGTTCTTC
-	TRBD2	TRBV20-1	15	TRBJ2-3	CSAERGGPVGDTQYF	TGCAGTGCCGAACGCGGGGGACCCGTTGGGGATACGCAGTATTTT
few	-	TRBV29-1	13	TRBJ2-5	CSVAGPRQETQYF	TGCAGCGTGGCGGGCCCAAGACAAGAGACCCAGTACTTC
-	-	TRBV4-2	14	TRBJ2-2	CASSQGQETGELFF	TGTGCCAGCAGCCAGGGCCAGGAAACCGGGGAGCTGTTTTTT
-	TRBD1	TRBV27	14	TRBJ1-1	CASSMGQGASEAFF	TGTGCCAGCAGCATGGGACAGGGAGCAAGTGAAGCTTTCTTT
few	TRBD1	TRBV29-1	14	TRBJ1-6	CSVQATGGNSPLHF	TGCAGCGTTCAAGCGACAGGGGGGAATTCACCCCTCCACTTT
-	TRBD2	TRBV12-3/TRBV12-4	17	TRBJ2-3	CASSPTALAGGTDTQYF	TGTGCCAGCAGTCCCACGGCACTAGCGGGGGGCACAGATACGCAGTATTTT
-	-	TRBV11-2	19	TRBJ1-5	CASSPQTGFIPYSNQPQHF	TGTGCCAGCAGCCCGCAGACAGGATTCATACCTTATAGCAATCAGCCCCAGCATTTT
-	-	TRBV20-1	14	TRBJ1-1	CSARGEWGDTEAFF	TGCAGTGCTAGAGGCGAGTGGGGGGACACTGAAGCTTTCTTT
few	-	TRBV7-9	13	TRBJ1-2	CASSPQGFSGYTF	TGTGCCAGCAGCCCACAGGGTTTTAGTGGCTACACCTTC
-	-	TRBV4-1	14	TRBJ2-7	CASSQARASGEQYF	TGCGCCAGCAGCCAAGCCAGGGCCTCTGGGGAGCAGTACTTC
-	-	TRBV5-1	14	TRBJ2-5	CASSEMGTRETQYF	TGCGCCAGCAGCGAAATGGGGACAAGGGAGACCCAGTACTTC
-	-	TRBV7-9	14	TRBJ1-2	CASSLATGNYGYTF	TGTGCCAGCAGCTTGGCCACGGGGAACTATGGCTACACCTTC
-	-	TRBV9	14	TRBJ2-5	CASSVDRTQETQYF	TGTGCCAGCAGCGTAGACCGGACCCAAGAGACCCAGTACTTC
-	-	TRBV7-2	16	TRBJ2-5	CASSLIGGQWGETQYF	TGTGCCAGCAGCTTAATAGGGGGGCAGTGGGGAGAGACCCAGTACTTC
few	-	TRBV5-5	15	TRBJ1-2	CASILGGGSRYGYTF	TGTGCCAGCATCCTGGGCGGCGGCAGCCGCTATGGCTATACCTTC
-	TRBD2	TRBV11-1	21	TRBJ2-1	CASNYRIRLAGSPSSYNEQFF	TGTGCCAGCAACTACCGTATTCGACTAGCGGGCTCCCCTAGCTCCTACAATGAGCAGTTCTTC
-	-	TRBV20-1	14	TRBJ1-1	CSARVQGMNTEAFF	TGCAGTGCTAGAGTCCAGGGGATGAACACTGAAGCTTTCTTT
-	-	TRBV10-3	12	TRBJ2-5	CAISEGQETQYF	TGTGCCATCAGTGAAGGGCAAGAGACCCAGTACTTC
-	-	TRBV15	14	TRBJ1-1	CATTKRGVNTEAFF	TGTGCCACCACCAAGAGGGGAGTGAACACTGAAGCTTTCTTT
few	-	TRBV6-1	18	TRBJ2-7	CASSELSFRRQQLNEQYF	TGTGCCAGCAGTGAATTATCTTTCCGGAGACAGCAACTTAACGAGCAGTACTTC
many	TRBD1	TRBV20-1	14	TRBJ2-3	CSARKGQRTDTQYF	TGCAGTGCTAGAAAGGGACAGCGCACAGATACGCAGTATTTT
-	TRBD1	TRBV3-1	14	TRBJ1-6	CASSPRTGNSPLHF	TGTGCCAGCAGCCCTCGGACAGGGAATTCACCCCTCCACTTT
-	-	TRBV15	13	TRBJ2-3	CATSGDNTDTQYF	TGTGCCACCAGCGGGGACAACACAGATACGCAGTATTTT
-	-	TRBV20-1	14	TRBJ2-2	CSASGRDNTGELFF	TGCAGTGCTAGCGGCAGGGACAACACCGGGGAGCTGTTTTTT
few	-	TRBV20-1	13	TRBJ1-1	CSAPPGSNTEAFF	TGCAGTGCTCCCCCGGGATCGAACACTGAAGCTTTCTTT
few	TRBD1	TRBV20-1	14	TRBJ1-1	CSALPHRGITEAFF	TGCAGTGCTCTGCCCCACAGGGGGATAACTGAAGCTTTCTTT
many	TRBD1	TRBV29-1	12	TRBJ2-5	CSVVTGQKTQYF	TGCAGCGTCGTGACAGGGCAAAAGACCCAGTACTTC
-	-	TRBV2	14	TRBJ2-7	CASTIDRSSYEQYF	TGTGCCAGCACCATAGACAGGAGCTCCTACGAGCAGTACTTC
few	-	TRBV9	12	TRBJ2-1	CASSGQGNEQFF	TGTGCCAGCAGCGGCCAGGGCAATGAGCAGTTCTTC
few	-	TRBV6-5	14	TRBJ1-1	CASSYGGVITEAFF	TGTGCCAGCAGTTATGGAGGGGTGATCACTGAAGCTTTCTTT
few	-	TRBV27	14	TRBJ1-2	CASRVRDGSYGYTF	TGTGCCAGCAGGGTCCGGGACGGATCCTATGGCTACACCTTC
-	-	TRBV3-1	14	TRBJ1-4	CASSQRGNGEKLFF	TGTGCCAGCAGCCAGCGGGGAAACGGGGAAAAACTGTTTTTT
once	TRBD1	TRBV20-1	15	TRBJ2-7	CSARGVMGQPYEQYF	TGCAGTGCTAGAGGGGTCATGGGACAGCCCTACGAGCAGTACTTC
few	-	TRBV7-6	13	TRBJ2-5	CASSPHSKETQYF	TGTGCCAGCAGCCCACACAGCAAAGAGACCCAGTACTTC
-	-	TRBV5-1	14	TRBJ2-7	CASSREGSSYEQYF	TGCGCCAGCAGCCGTGAGGGCAGCTCCTACGAGCAGTACTTC
-	-	TRBV19	15	TRBJ2-2	CASSNPTTGTGELFF	TGTGCCAGTAGTAACCCCACAACAGGGACCGGGGAGCTGTTTTTT
-	TRBD1	TRBV6-5	15	TRBJ2-1	CASSLEGQAYNEQFF	TGTGCCAGCAGTTTGGAGGGACAGGCCTACAATGAGCAGTTCTTC
-	TRBD1	TRBV3-1	17	TRBJ1-3	CASSQNRGSFSGNTIYF	TGTGCCAGCAGCCAAAACAGGGGCTCCTTCTCTGGAAACACCATATATTTT
-	TRBD1	TRBV6-5	16	TRBJ1-6	CASSNRDSLWNSPLHF	TGTGCCAGCAGTAACCGGGACAGTCTTTGGAATTCACCCCTCCACTTT
-	-	TRBV6-5	15	TRBJ2-5	CASSYSRGLGETQYF	TGTGCCAGCAGTTACTCTCGGGGCTTAGGAGAGACCCAGTACTTC
many	-	TRBV20-1	14	TRBJ1-5	CSARDPTGNQPQHF	TGCAGTGCTAGAGACCCCACCGGCAATCAGCCCCAGCATTTT
-	TRBD1	TRBV20-1	13	TRBJ2-2	CSARTGWTGELFF	TGCAGTGCTAGGACAGGGTGGACCGGGGAGCTGTTTTTT
-	-	TRBV6-4	14	TRBJ2-1	CASSVLLNYNEQFF	TGTGCCAGCAGTGTTCTATTAAACTACAATGAGCAGTTCTTC
-	-	TRBV29-1	15	TRBJ2-3	CSVEDEGQNTDTQYF	TGCAGCGTTGAAGATGAAGGCCAGAACACAGATACGCAGTATTTT
-	-	TRBV7-2	13	TRBJ2-5	CASSFVWGETQYF	TGTGCCAGCAGCTTCGTTTGGGGTGAGACCCAGTACTTC
few	TRBD1	TRBV7-6	15	TRBJ1-1	CASSFNRGTVPEAFF	TGTGCCAGCAGCTTCAACAGGGGTACGGTCCCTGAAGCTTTCTTT
few	-	TRBV20-1	14	TRBJ2-7	CSARDAARSYEQYF	TGCAGTGCTAGAGATGCAGCGCGCTCCTACGAGCAGTACTTC
-	-	TRBV7-6	14	TRBJ2-7	CASSENRVEYEQYF	TGTGCCAGCAGCGAAAACAGGGTTGAATACGAGCAGTACTTC
-	-	TRBV12-3/TRBV12-4	14	TRBJ2-3	CASSSALNDHTQYF	TGTGCCAGCAGTTCCGCCCTCAATGACCATACGCAGTATTTT
-	-	TRBV27	18	TRBJ2-1	CASSGARTGKGTYNEQFF	TGTGCCAGCAGCGGCGCGAGAACAGGGAAGGGCACCTACAATGAGCAGTTCTTC